This entry features one TCR beta chain sequence. The antigen remains undetermined. The CDR3 covers 14 residues. Trimming stripped 3 bases from V and 0 bases from J, with 7 bases between. Germline CDR1 SEHNR, CDR2 FQNEAQ (reference sequence). TCRdb keeps only in-frame clones here, not all; method: immunoSEQ multiplex PCR. The data contain 95,000 to 120,000 clones, approximately 96% of them singletons. This entry belongs to a study of cytomegalovirus exposure and HLA in healthy donors. Study-level findings and limits: Despite most TCR sequences being rare, some public TCRs occurred in many donors. A list of approximately 160 TCR beta chains associated with cytomegalovirus was given.

This receptor was taken from a woman aged 18-30 years in good health and CMV-seronegative. The chain couples TRBV7-9 to TRBJ2-3, with D unclear. Specimen: PBMCs. CDR3 loop: CASSFQDSTDTQYF. In nucleotides, the CDR3 is TGTGCCAGCAGCTTCCAGGATAGCACAGATACGCAGTATTTT.